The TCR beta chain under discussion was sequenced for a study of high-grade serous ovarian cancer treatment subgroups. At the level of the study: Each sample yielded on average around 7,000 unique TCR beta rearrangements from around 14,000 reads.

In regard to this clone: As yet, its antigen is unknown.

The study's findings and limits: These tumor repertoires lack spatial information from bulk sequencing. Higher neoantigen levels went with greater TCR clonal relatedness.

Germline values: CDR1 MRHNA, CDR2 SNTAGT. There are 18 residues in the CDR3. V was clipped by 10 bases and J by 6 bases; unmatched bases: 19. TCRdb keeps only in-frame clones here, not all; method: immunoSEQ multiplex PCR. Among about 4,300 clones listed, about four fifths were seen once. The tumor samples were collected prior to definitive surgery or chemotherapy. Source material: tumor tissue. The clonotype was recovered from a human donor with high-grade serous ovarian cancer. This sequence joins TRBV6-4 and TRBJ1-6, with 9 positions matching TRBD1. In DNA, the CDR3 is TGTGCCATCCACCGAGTCGGAGGGACAGGGATTAGTAATTCACCCCTCCACTTT. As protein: CAIHRVGGTGISNSPLHF.